Listed below are T cell receptor beta chains from one sample, sequenced in a study of blood T cell repertoires in COVID-19. Libraries were prepared by immunoSEQ multiplex PCR; TCRdb keeps only in-frame clonotypes and omits some of them. The table shows 150,000 to 190,000 clones, with roughly 80% occurring only once. The sample was peripheral blood. These receptors all come from a man in his sixties with acute or convalescent COVID-19. Both conserved end residues are part of each CDR3. D genes are given only for firm matches. The size field is filled for only some rows; it gives once, few, many or a size class.

J: TRBJ1-5
D: TRBD1
size: NA
V: TRBV3-1/TRBV3-2
DNA: TGTGCCAGCAGCCAGGGACAGGTTTTGCCCCAGCATTTT
CDR3: CASSQGQVLPQHF

J: TRBJ2-3
D: NA
size: NA
V: TRBV7-3
DNA: TGTGCCAGCAGCCTCTCGGGGTCCCAGGATACGCAGTATTTT
CDR3: CASSLSGSQDTQYF

J: TRBJ2-1
D: TRBD1
size: few
V: TRBV15
DNA: TGTGCCACCAGCTGGGAGGGGACAGGGTCCTACAATGAGCAGTTCTTC
CDR3: CATSWEGTGSYNEQFF

J: TRBJ2-1
D: TRBD2
size: few
V: TRBV5-6
DNA: TGTGCCAGCAGCCAACTTCTAGCGGGAGGATCCGATGAGCAGTTCTTC
CDR3: CASSQLLAGGSDEQFF

J: TRBJ2-3
D: NA
size: NA
V: TRBV11-3
DNA: TGTGCCAGCAGCTTAGAGGGGCACACAGATACGCAGTATTTT
CDR3: CASSLEGHTDTQYF

J: TRBJ1-1
D: NA
size: NA
V: TRBV2
DNA: TGTGCCAGCAGGCGCGACAGGACACTTGAAGCTTTCTTT
CDR3: CASRRDRTLEAFF

J: TRBJ2-7
D: TRBD2
size: NA
V: TRBV4-2
DNA: TGTGCCAGCAGCCAAGATGCAGCTAGCGGCTCCTACGAGCAGTACTTC
CDR3: CASSQDAASGSYEQYF

J: TRBJ2-6
D: NA
size: NA
V: TRBV7-2
DNA: TGTGCCAGCAGTTACAGCAGCTCTGGGGCCAACGTCCTGACTTTC
CDR3: CASSYSSSGANVLTF

J: TRBJ1-5
D: NA
size: many
V: TRBV15
DNA: TGTGCCACCAGCCCTCGGCGACAAACTAGCAATCAGCCCCAGCATTTT
CDR3: CATSPRRQTSNQPQHF

J: TRBJ1-6
D: TRBD1
size: NA
V: TRBV27
DNA: TGTGCCAGCAGTTCCCCCCGGACAGGGGGTTTCATTAATTCACCCCTCCACTTT
CDR3: CASSSPRTGGFINSPLHF

J: TRBJ2-5
D: TRBD1
size: NA
V: TRBV14
DNA: TGTGCCAGCAGCCCTCGGACAGGTGGGGAGACCCAGTACTTC
CDR3: CASSPRTGGETQYF

J: TRBJ2-7
D: TRBD1
size: once
V: TRBV6-2/TRBV6-3
DNA: TGTGCCAGCAGCCTGCGACAGGGGGCCGGCGAGCAGTACTTC
CDR3: CASSLRQGAGEQYF

J: TRBJ1-2
D: TRBD1
size: NA
V: TRBV19
DNA: TGTGCCAGTAGTTCGCAGGGGGTCGGCTATGGCTACACCTTC
CDR3: CASSSQGVGYGYTF

J: TRBJ2-7
D: NA
size: few
V: TRBV2
DNA: TGTGCCAGCAGTGAAAGTCGGTTTGCAGGGGGGAGATCCTACGAGCAGTACTTC
CDR3: CASSESRFAGGRSYEQYF

J: TRBJ2-1
D: TRBD2
size: NA
V: TRBV19
DNA: TGTGCCAGTAGTGCCCCCCCGGGGCGGCGGGTAGCGGGGACATACAATGAGCAGTTCTTC
CDR3: CASSAPPGRRVAGTYNEQFF

J: TRBJ2-7
D: TRBD1
size: NA
V: TRBV4-2
DNA: TGTGCCAGCAGCCAAAGAACAGGGGGCCCCTACGAGCAGTACTTC
CDR3: CASSQRTGGPYEQYF

J: TRBJ2-2
D: TRBD1
size: NA
V: TRBV28
DNA: TGTGCCAGCAGTCCAAGGGACAGGGCGACCGGGGAGCTGTTTTTT
CDR3: CASSPRDRATGELFF

J: TRBJ1-1
D: TRBD1
size: NA
V: TRBV7-2
DNA: TGTGCCAGCAGCCTAGGACAGGGTAACACTGAAGCTTTCTTT
CDR3: CASSLGQGNTEAFF

J: TRBJ1-5
D: NA
size: NA
V: TRBV9
DNA: TGTGCCAGCAGCGTAGCGGGGGGGGTTCAGCCCCAGCATTTT
CDR3: CASSVAGGVQPQHF

J: TRBJ1-2
D: TRBD1
size: NA
V: TRBV6-5
DNA: TGTGCCAGCAGGTATTGGACAGGGAGCTATGGCTACACCTTC
CDR3: CASRYWTGSYGYTF

J: TRBJ1-1
D: NA
size: once
V: TRBV5-1
DNA: TGCGCCAGCACCCCTCATTTAAGCACCGAAGCTTTCTTT
CDR3: CASTPHLSTEAFF

J: TRBJ2-7
D: TRBD1
size: NA
V: TRBV2
DNA: TGTGCCAGCAGAGACCGGACAGGCTCCTACGAGCAGTACTTC
CDR3: CASRDRTGSYEQYF

J: TRBJ2-7
D: TRBD1
size: NA
V: TRBV20-1
DNA: TGCAGTGCTAGCCAGGGGGCCGAGCAGTACTTC
CDR3: CSASQGAEQYF

J: TRBJ2-7
D: TRBD1
size: NA
V: TRBV25-1
DNA: TGTGCCAGCAGTGGACATCGTCGCCTGGACAGGAAAGGCTTCGAGCAGTACTTC
CDR3: CASSGHRRLDRKGFEQYF

J: TRBJ1-3
D: NA
size: NA
V: TRBV18
DNA: TGTGCCAGCTCACCCGGCAGGGCTGGAAACACCATATATTTT
CDR3: CASSPGRAGNTIYF

J: TRBJ2-3
D: TRBD1
size: NA
V: TRBV7-8
DNA: TGTGCCAGCAGCCAAGAGAGGGGGCAAGGACCGCAGTATTTT
CDR3: CASSQERGQGPQYF

J: TRBJ2-7
D: TRBD2
size: NA
V: TRBV28
DNA: TGTGCCAGCAGTTTGTGGACTAGCGTTCACGAGCAGTACTTC
CDR3: CASSLWTSVHEQYF

J: TRBJ2-6
D: NA
size: NA
V: TRBV5-6
DNA: TGTGCCAGCAGCTGGAGTGGGGCCAACGTCCTGACTTTC
CDR3: CASSWSGANVLTF

J: TRBJ1-4
D: TRBD1
size: NA
V: TRBV11-2
DNA: TGTGCCAGCAGGGGGACAGGGGGAATTAATGAAAAACTGTTTTTT
CDR3: CASRGTGGINEKLFF

J: TRBJ2-6
D: NA
size: once
V: TRBV7-2
DNA: TGTGCCAGCCTCCGGGGGGCCCTCTCTGGGGCCAACGTCCTGACTTTC
CDR3: CASLRGALSGANVLTF

J: TRBJ2-7
D: NA
size: NA
V: TRBV11-3
DNA: TGTGCCAGCAGCCGGAGGGGCCGGAGCGAGCAGTACTTC
CDR3: CASSRRGRSEQYF

J: TRBJ1-2
D: TRBD1
size: NA
V: TRBV28
DNA: TGTGCCAGCAGACTAGACAGGGAGTATGGCTACACCTTC
CDR3: CASRLDREYGYTF

J: TRBJ1-3
D: TRBD1
size: NA
V: TRBV9
DNA: TGTGCCAGCGGGACAGGGATAGGAAACACCATATATTTT
CDR3: CASGTGIGNTIYF

J: TRBJ1-2
D: NA
size: NA
V: TRBV4-3
DNA: TGCGCCAGCAGCCAAGATCTCGGGGGTCTATTTGGCTACACCTTC
CDR3: CASSQDLGGLFGYTF

J: TRBJ2-6
D: NA
size: NA
V: TRBV19
DNA: TGTGCCAGTAGCTCGCGATTCGGCACAGGGATAAATGGGGCCAACGTCCTGACTTTC
CDR3: CASSSRFGTGINGANVLTF

J: TRBJ1-5
D: TRBD1
size: NA
V: TRBV18
DNA: TGTGCCAGCTCACCAGGTGGACAGGGGAATCAGCCCCAGCATTTT
CDR3: CASSPGGQGNQPQHF

J: TRBJ2-2
D: NA
size: NA
V: TRBV3-1/TRBV3-2
DNA: TGTGCCAGCAGCCAACCGTACGGGGAGCTGTTTTTT
CDR3: CASSQPYGELFF

J: TRBJ2-2
D: TRBD2
size: once
V: TRBV19
DNA: TGTGCCAGCCGAGCGGGGGTGACGAACACCGGGGAGCTGTTTTTT
CDR3: CASRAGVTNTGELFF

J: TRBJ1-5
D: TRBD1
size: once
V: TRBV10-1
DNA: TGCGCCAGCAGTGCTGGGGACAGGAGGATCTATAGCAATCAGCCCCAGCATTTT
CDR3: CASSAGDRRIYSNQPQHF

J: TRBJ2-7
D: TRBD2
size: once
V: TRBV19
DNA: TGTGCCAGTAGTACCTCTAGTAGCGGGAGGGCAAGCGAGCAGTACTTC
CDR3: CASSTSSSGRASEQYF

J: TRBJ2-1
D: TRBD2
size: NA
V: TRBV30
DNA: TGTGCCTGGAGTCGAAGCGGGGGAAGAAATGAGCAGTTCTTC
CDR3: CAWSRSGGRNEQFF

J: TRBJ1-5
D: NA
size: NA
V: TRBV25-1
DNA: TGTGCCAGCTCGTCGGGAGAGAGCAATCAGCCCCAGCATTTT
CDR3: CASSSGESNQPQHF

J: TRBJ1-2
D: NA
size: NA
V: TRBV5-5
DNA: TGTGCCAGCAGCTTGGAAGGTTTGGAGGTTACCTATGGCTACACCTTC
CDR3: CASSLEGLEVTYGYTF

J: TRBJ2-7
D: NA
size: NA
V: TRBV2
DNA: TGTGCCAGCGATGGGGGGACCACCTACGAGCAGTACTTC
CDR3: CASDGGTTYEQYF

J: TRBJ1-2
D: TRBD1
size: NA
V: TRBV19
DNA: TGTGCCAGTAGGAGGGACAGGGTCGATGGCTACACCTTC
CDR3: CASRRDRVDGYTF

J: TRBJ1-2
D: TRBD1
size: NA
V: TRBV27
DNA: TGTGCCAGCAGTTTATCGACCACCGACGGACAGGGGAGGAATGGCTACACCTTC
CDR3: CASSLSTTDGQGRNGYTF

J: TRBJ2-4
D: NA
size: NA
V: TRBV6-2/TRBV6-3
DNA: TGTGCCAGCAGCCAGGGGACAATAGCCAAAAACATTCAGTACTTC
CDR3: CASSQGTIAKNIQYF

J: TRBJ2-3
D: TRBD2
size: once
V: TRBV4-1
DNA: TGCGCCAGCAGCCAAGTAGCGGGGTACACAGATACGCAGTATTTT
CDR3: CASSQVAGYTDTQYF

J: TRBJ1-1
D: TRBD1
size: NA
V: TRBV2
DNA: TGTGCCAGCAGCCGGGGACAGGCCATGAACACTGAAGCTTTCTTT
CDR3: CASSRGQAMNTEAFF

J: TRBJ2-3
D: TRBD2
size: NA
V: TRBV7-2
DNA: TGTGCCAGCAGCCTCGGGACTAGCGGTAATACGCAGTATTTT
CDR3: CASSLGTSGNTQYF

J: TRBJ2-2
D: NA
size: NA
V: TRBV28
DNA: TGTGCCAGCAGTTTAGACGCAGGCGGGGAGCTGTTTTTT
CDR3: CASSLDAGGELFF

J: TRBJ1-1
D: NA
size: many
V: TRBV21-1
DNA: TGTGCCAGCAGCCAGGCTCCTCTTGAAGCTTTCTTT
CDR3: CASSQAPLEAFF